This TCR beta chain was sequenced during a study of spatial heterogeneity in lung cancer. The wider study: Each distinct TCR and UMI combination averaged more than ten appearances in raw reads. Findings of the study overall: Mutation tallies in tumors tracked expanded intratumoral alpha and beta TCR counts. For tumor T cells, estimated coverage reached only approximately 7% (alpha) and around 13% (beta).

This clonotype occurred many times. Its matching antigen is unknown. Germline V gives CDR1 LGHNA, CDR2 YSLEER. The CDR3 sequence is 17 residues long. Trimming stripped 0 bases from V and 1 base from J, with 13 bases between. TCRdb re-analysed the 5' RACE reads in MiXCR, keeping a single row per CDR3 protein. The sample holds approximately 11,000 distinct CDR3 sequences; 7.5% to 9% are singletons and the top ten take approximately 20%. The sample's time point: sample taken at primary tumor resection. A total of over 70 untreated early-stage non-small cell lung cancer patients served as donors. From tumor, nontumor lung or frozen PBMC, whole RNA was taken unsorted for sequencing.

The input for sequencing was lung tumor tissue, taken at surgery. This clonotype was obtained from a female donor with early-stage non-small cell lung cancer. The V call is TRBV4-3, the J call TRBJ2-1; no clear D. The CDR3 DNA follows: TGCGCCAGCAGCCAAGAGCTATTGTTCTCTTCCTACAATGAGCAGTTCTTC. This translates into CASSQELLFSSYNEQFF.